These 27 T cell receptor beta chains were all obtained from the same sample, sequenced in a study of T cell clones after liver transplantation. The data were produced by immunoSEQ multiplex PCR, yet TCRdb's version contains in-frame clones alone and is incomplete. The data hold fewer than 45,000 clones, with around 84% observed a single time. The sequences come from CD4+ T cells from blood, collected 24 months after liver transplant. The source is a human patient who received a liver transplant. Some T cells may be graft donor cells.

The gene calls are TRBV6-1 and TRBJ1-3; D is ambiguous. This CDR3 region has 11 residues. CDR1 and CDR2 from the germline V gene are MNHNS and SASEGT. V was trimmed by 8 bases and J by 3 bases, leaving 5 bases between them. For the CDR3, the DNA is TGTGCCAGCGGTAATGGAAACACCATATATTTT. It codes for CASGNGNTIYF.

CDR3 loop: CASSLGTSTDTQYF. For the CDR3, the DNA is TGTGCCAGCAGCTTAGGGACTAGCACAGATACGCAGTATTTT. The chain links TRBV7-2 to TRBJ2-3; TRBD2 might be the D (5 bases). Germline V CDR1 and CDR2: SGHTA, FQGNSA. This CDR3 is 14 amino acids long. V lost 1 base, J lost 0 bases, and 5 bases lay in between.

The chain links TRBV9 to TRBJ2-7, with TRBD1 matching over 9 bases. Trimming took 0 bases from V and 3 from J; bases not matched to a gene: 4. This CDR3 is 15 amino acids long. Germline V gene lookup returns CDR1 SGDLS and CDR2 YYNGEE. CDR3 sequence: CASSVGTGENYEQYF. Written as DNA, the CDR3 is TGTGCCAGCAGCGTAGGGACAGGGGAAAACTACGAGCAGTACTTC. Full variable domain (outside the CDR3, taken from reference TRBV9 and TRBJ2-7): DSGVTQTPKHLITATGQRVTLRCSPRSGDLSVYWYQQSLDQGLQFLIQYYNGEERAKGNILERFSAQQFPDLHSELNLSSLELGDSALYFCASSVGTGENYEQYFGPGTRLTVT.

Written as DNA, the CDR3 is TGTGCCAGTAGTATTAGCGCGAACTATGGCTACACCTTC. Encoded protein: CASSISANYGYTF. The chain carries TRBV19 and TRBJ1-2; D gene unclear. Germline V lookup: CDR1 LNHDA, CDR2 SQIVND (reference sequence). Deletions cut 3 bases from V and 2 bases from J, with 7 bases between. The CDR3 has 13 residues. The full variable domain, its missing parts supplied by reference TRBV19 and TRBJ1-2, is DGGITQSPKYLFRKEGQNVTLSCEQNLNHDAMYWYRQDPGQGLRLIYYSQIVNDFQKGDIAEGYSVSREKKESFPLTVTSAQKNPTAFYLCASSISANYGYTFGSGTRLTVV.

The V gene is TRBV21-1, the J gene TRBJ2-1. TRBV21-1 is flagged as a pseudogene. This CDR3 is 18 amino acids long. The CDR3 spells CASSKERPEQAYYNEQFF. For the CDR3, the DNA is TGTGCCAGCAGCAAAGAGAGGCCTGAGCAGGCGTACTACAATGAGCAGTTCTTC.

The chain carries TRBV7-9 and TRBJ2-7; D might be TRBD2 (7 bases). CDR1 and CDR2 from the germline V gene are SEHNR and FQNEAQ (reference sequence). The CDR3 contains 16 residues. Trimming took off 5 bases at V and 5 bases at J, with 22 bases between the two ends. The CDR3 DNA sequence: TGTGCCAGCAGCCAGATTGGGGGGGCCATTCAAGACGAGCAGTACTTC. Its translation is CASSQIGGAIQDEQYF.

This sequence joins TRBV28 and TRBJ2-1, with TRBD2 identical over 10 bases. After removal of 2 bases from V and 9 bases from J, the junction contained 7 bases not matched to a gene. CDR1 MDHEN and CDR2 SYDVKM come from the germline V gene. CDR3 length: 15 amino acids. DNA for the CDR3: TGTGCCAGCAGTTTAACACTAGCGGGACAGTTTGAGCAGTTCTTC. The encoded protein is CASSLTLAGQFEQFF.

This clone turned up a few times. The V call is TRBV7-9, the J call TRBJ2-3; unclear D gene. The CDR3 covers 15 residues. Germline CDR1 and CDR2: SEHNR and FQNEAQ (reference sequence). Trimming left V 3 bases short and J 0 bases short, with 10 bases between. The CDR3 sequence is CASSFLSPSTDTQYF. The CDR3 DNA is TGTGCCAGCAGCTTCCTTTCACCTAGCACAGATACGCAGTATTTT.

This chain's CDR3 is CASSPDREKSREQYF. CDR3 nucleotide sequence: TGTGCCAGCTCACCCGACAGGGAAAAAAGCCGAGAGCAGTACTTC. The V gene is TRBV18, the J gene TRBJ2-7, with TRBD1 identical over 7 bases. Germline V CDR1 and CDR2: KGHSH, LQKENI. This CDR3 is 15 amino acids long. V lost 3 bases and J lost 7; bases outside the gene matches: 12. The complete variable domain, with remaining parts taken from reference TRBV18 and TRBJ2-7, reads NAGVMQNPRHLVRRRGQEARLRCSPMKGHSHVYWYRQLPEEGLKFMVYLQKENIIDESGMPKERFSAEFPKEGPSILRIQQVVRGDSAAYFCASSPDREKSREQYFGPGTRLTVT.

This chain connects TRBV7-8 to TRBJ2-7; the D is unclear. The CDR3 totals 12 residues. CDR1 is SGHVS and CDR2 is FQNEAQ in the germline V gene. V lost 5 bases to trimming and J lost 5 bases, with 10 bases between them. The CDR3 sequence: CASSGQGNEQYF. The CDR3 region has the DNA TGTGCCAGCAGCGGGCAAGGCAACGAGCAGTACTTC.

The chain couples TRBV10-2 to TRBJ1-5; 9 bases fit TRBD1. This CDR3 contains 13 residues. With V trimmed by 10 bases and J by 5 bases, 6 bases remained unmatched. Looked up from germline, CDR1 is WSHSY and CDR2 is SAAADI. The CDR3 spells CATGTGRYQPQHF. As DNA, the CDR3 is TGCGCCACCGGGACAGGGAGGTATCAGCCCCAGCATTTT.

The chain carries TRBV21-1 and TRBJ2-4. TRBV21-1 is a listed pseudogene. This CDR3 has 14 amino acids. CDR3 coding DNA: TGTGCCGACGAAGGGATTTGGGCCAAAAACATTCAGTACTTC. It is translated as CADEGIWAKNIQYF.

J is TRBJ2-7 and V is TRBV6-1; 10 bases fit TRBD1. The CDR3 is made up of 14 amino acids. Germline values: CDR1 MNHNS, CDR2 SASEGT. V shed 4 bases, J shed 2 bases, and the junction held 2 bases outside the gene matches. CDR3 in amino acids: CASSVGTGAYEQYF. The CDR3 region has the DNA TGTGCCAGCAGTGTCGGGACAGGGGCCTACGAGCAGTACTTC.

The genes are TRBV28 and TRBJ2-7, with a tentative D call TRBD2 (6 bases). Germline V gene data show CDR1 as MDHEN and CDR2 as SYDVKM. Trimming left V 7 bases short and J 6 bases short, with 10 bases between. The CDR3 spans 11 residues. This chain's CDR3 is CASIGLTEQYF. The CDR3, as DNA: TGTGCCAGCATAGGACTAACCGAGCAGTACTTC.

The chain carries TRBV2 and TRBJ1-3; D remains unclear. Germline V lookup: CDR1 SNHLY, CDR2 FYNNEI. The CDR3 is 15 amino acids. The V end was cut by 2 bases, the J end by 7 bases, with 15 bases between. The CDR3 nucleotides read TGTGCCAGCAGTGAATCCAGGCAGTCGTCGAACACCATATATTTT. It yields the protein CASSESRQSSNTIYF.

The DNA of the CDR3 is TGTGCCAGCGGCCAGACGGGGAACACTGAAGCTTTCTTT. Translating it yields CASGQTGNTEAFF. The chain is built from TRBV6-6 and TRBJ1-1; no definite D call. This CDR3 region has 13 residues. V was trimmed by 8 bases and J by 1 base, leaving 11 bases between them. CDR1 is MNHNY and CDR2 is SVGAGI in the germline V gene (reference sequence).

The chain employs TRBV5-1 and TRBJ1-4; weak D call: TRBD1 (5 bases). V was pared by 3 bases and J by 8 bases, with 17 bases between. CDR3 length: 15 amino acids. The V gene's germline CDR1 is SGHRS and CDR2 YFSETQ. This CDR3 is CASSSGPTRDEKLFF. The CDR3 DNA follows: TGCGCCAGCAGCTCTGGACCTACGAGGGACGAAAAACTGTTTTTT. The full variable domain, its missing parts supplied by reference TRBV5-1 and TRBJ1-4, is KAGVTQTPRYLIKTRGQQVTLSCSPISGHRSVSWYQQTPGQGLQFLFEYFSETQRNKGNFPGRFSGRQFSNSRSEMNVSTLELGDSALYLCASSSGPTRDEKLFFGSGTQLSVL.

The CDR3 bases are TGTGCCAGCAGGAGGGGTCTAGCGGGGAAACAAGAGACCCAGTACTTC. Its protein product is CASRRGLAGKQETQYF. This chain connects TRBV7-8 to TRBJ2-5; 9 bases map to TRBD2. This CDR3 spans 16 amino acids. V lost 6 bases to trimming and J lost 2 bases; unmatched junction nucleotides: 10. The germline gives CDR1 SGHVS, CDR2 FQNEAQ.

The J gene is TRBJ2-2, the V gene TRBV7-2; a possible D gene is TRBD1 (6 bases). Germline loops: CDR1 SGHTA, CDR2 FQGNSA. V lost 1 base to trimming and J lost 6 bases, with 12 bases between them. This CDR3 contains 15 residues. Here the CDR3 DNA reads TGTGCCAGCAGCTTAGTAGTGGCAGGGGCCGGGGAGCTGTTTTTT. Residues: CASSLVVAGAGELFF.

The V gene is TRBV19, the J gene TRBJ2-3, with 7 bases fitting TRBD1. Germline CDR1 is LNHDA and CDR2 is SQIVND (reference sequence). After removal of 6 bases from V and 2 bases from J, the junction contained 8 bases not matched to a gene. The CDR3 extends over 15 amino acids. The CDR3 DNA is TGTGCCAGTAGAGGGGACAGAAAGCTCACAGATACGCAGTATTTT. As protein: CASRGDRKLTDTQYF.

The V and J genes are TRBV18 and TRBJ2-7; 9 nucleotides match TRBD1. The V segment lost 6 bases and the J segment 1 base; nucleotides outside the gene matches: 7. CDR1 and CDR2 from the germline V gene are KGHSH and LQKENI. The CDR3 sequence is 15 residues long. The CDR3 coding sequence is TGTGCCAGCTCCCCCCAGGGGACAGGGTCCTACGAGCAGTACTTC. It is translated as CASSPQGTGSYEQYF. The entire variable domain, with the rest obtained from reference TRBV18 and TRBJ2-7, is as follows: NAGVMQNPRHLVRRRGQEARLRCSPMKGHSHVYWYRQLPEEGLKFMVYLQKENIIDESGMPKERFSAEFPKEGPSILRIQQVVRGDSAAYFCASSPQGTGSYEQYFGPGTRLTVT.

The chain's CDR3 is CASSVGTLGNNEQFF. The CDR3 DNA sequence: TGTGCCAGCAGCGTAGGAACCCTAGGGAACAATGAGCAGTTCTTC. V gene TRBV9 combines with J gene TRBJ2-1; D call uncertain. The ends were cut back, 0 bases at V and 5 bases at J, with 12 bases in the middle. Germline V lookup: CDR1 SGDLS, CDR2 YYNGEE. The CDR3 has 15 amino acids.

The rearrangement joins TRBV29-1 to TRBJ1-2; D possibly corresponds to TRBD1 (5 bases). Trimming took 7 bases from V and 6 from J, leaving 18 bases between them. Per germline, CDR1 SQVTM and CDR2 ANQGSEA. There are 13 residues in the CDR3. CDR3 in DNA: TGCAGCGGTGCATCAGTCGGGGGGGATGGCTACACCTTC. It translates to CSGASVGGDGYTF. Looking up the rest from reference TRBV29-1 and TRBJ1-2 gives the full variable domain: SAVISQKPSRDICQRGTSLTIQCQVDSQVTMMFWYRQQPGQSLTLIATANQGSEATYESGFVIDKFPISRPNLTFSTLTVSNMSPEDSSIYLCSGASVGGDGYTFGSGTRLTVV.

The rearrangement uses TRBV7-2 and TRBJ1-1; D unresolved. The CDR3 covers 14 residues. CDR1 is SGHTA, CDR2 FQGNSA, per germline. The V and J ends lost 3 bases and 0 bases respectively, with 8 bases between them. The CDR3 DNA reads as TGTGCCAGCAGCTTGGTCACCTTGAACACTGAAGCTTTCTTT. Its protein product is CASSLVTLNTEAFF. Based on the CDR3 plus reference TRBV7-2 and TRBJ1-1, the full variable domain is GAGVSQSPSNKVTEKGKDVELRCDPISGHTALYWYRQSLGQGLEFLIYFQGNSAPDKSGLPSDRFSAERTGGSVSTLTIQRTQQEDSAVYLCASSLVTLNTEAFFGQGTRLTVV.

This chain joins TRBV27 and TRBJ2-4, with TRBD1 matching over 8 bases. Germline values: CDR1 MNHEY, CDR2 SMNVEV (reference sequence). The CDR3 is 16 residues long. After removal of 0 bases from V and 3 bases from J, the junction contained 4 bases not matched to a gene. As DNA, the CDR3 is TGTGCCAGCAGTTTATCCCCGACAGGGGTCAAAAACATTCAGTACTTC. It specifies CASSLSPTGVKNIQYF.

Remarks on this clone: The same CDR3 is also encoded by other DNA sequences in this sample. V gene TRBV28 combines with J gene TRBJ2-7; D is uncertain. CDR3 size: 12 residues. Germline V gene data show CDR1 as MDHEN and CDR2 as SYDVKM. The germline V and J ends were trimmed by 3 bases and 3 bases, with 6 bases remaining between them. CDR3 DNA: TGTGCCAGCAGTTTGTCGAGCTACGAGCAGTACTTC. Amino acids: CASSLSSYEQYF.

The chain is built from TRBV7-2 and TRBJ2-1, with TRBD2 identical over 8 bases. The CDR3 runs to 16 residues. Germline CDR1 reads SGHTA; CDR2 reads FQGNSA. V was clipped by 1 base and J by 8 bases; unmatched bases: 10. The chain's CDR3 is CASSLVAGSGGDEQFF. CDR3 nucleotides: TGTGCCAGCAGCTTAGTAGCGGGATCCGGTGGTGATGAGCAGTTCTTC.